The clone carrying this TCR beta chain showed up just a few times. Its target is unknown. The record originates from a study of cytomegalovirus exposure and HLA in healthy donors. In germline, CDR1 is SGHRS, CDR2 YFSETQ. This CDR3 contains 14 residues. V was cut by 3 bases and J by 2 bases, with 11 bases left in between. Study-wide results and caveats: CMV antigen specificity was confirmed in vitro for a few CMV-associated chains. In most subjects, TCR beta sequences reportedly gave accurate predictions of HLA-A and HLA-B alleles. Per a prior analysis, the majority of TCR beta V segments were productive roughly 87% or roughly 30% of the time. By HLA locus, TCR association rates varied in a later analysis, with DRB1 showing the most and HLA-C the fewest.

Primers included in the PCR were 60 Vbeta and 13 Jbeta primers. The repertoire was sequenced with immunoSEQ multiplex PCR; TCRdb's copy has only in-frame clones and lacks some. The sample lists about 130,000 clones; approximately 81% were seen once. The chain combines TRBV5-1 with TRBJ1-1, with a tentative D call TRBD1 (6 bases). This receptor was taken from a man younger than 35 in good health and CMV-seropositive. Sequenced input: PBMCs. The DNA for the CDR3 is TGCGCCAGCAGCTCCCGGACAGCCAACACTGAAGCTTTCTTT. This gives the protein CASSSRTANTEAFF. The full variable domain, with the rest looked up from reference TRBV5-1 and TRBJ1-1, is KAGVTQTPRYLIKTRGQQVTLSCSPISGHRSVSWYQQTPGQGLQFLFEYFSETQRNKGNFPGRFSGRQFSNSRSEMNVSTLELGDSALYLCASSSRTANTEAFFGQGTRLTVV.